The rows below give T cell receptor beta chains drawn from one sample of a study of blood T cell repertoires in COVID-19. Here immunoSEQ multiplex PCR was the method, and the copy in TCRdb shows in-frame clones only, minus some. The table includes 100,000 to 130,000 clones, approximately 88% detected once. What was sequenced was peripheral blood. All receptors derive from a man aged 40-49 years with active or convalescent COVID-19. Both conserved end residues are part of each CDR3. Fields, in order: V gene, clone size, CDR3 protein. Clone size is given for some rows only: seen once, a few or many times, or a class if the clone is expanded.

v_call: TRBV4-2; clone_size: .; cdr3_aa: CASSQSQGTGNTIYF
v_call: TRBV5-6; clone_size: .; cdr3_aa: CASSFRDSNSPLHF
v_call: TRBV30; clone_size: .; cdr3_aa: CAWSAGTWAKNIQYF
v_call: TRBV18; clone_size: .; cdr3_aa: CASSPGQRYEQYF
v_call: TRBV4-1; clone_size: .; cdr3_aa: CASSQTGTGIQLLHF
v_call: TRBV30; clone_size: .; cdr3_aa: CAWRTWGRETEAFF
v_call: TRBV7-6; clone_size: .; cdr3_aa: CASSSRGSGISSSYNEQFF
v_call: TRBV28; clone_size: .; cdr3_aa: CASRPTEYNSPLHF
v_call: TRBV4-3; clone_size: .; cdr3_aa: CAGPRVEYNEQFF
v_call: TRBV30; clone_size: .; cdr3_aa: CAWGTGLNSPLHF
v_call: TRBV18; clone_size: .; cdr3_aa: CASSPRSGSPYEQYF
v_call: TRBV5-6; clone_size: .; cdr3_aa: CASSQSSYGYTF
v_call: TRBV24-1; clone_size: .; cdr3_aa: CATSDPDRTLSYEQYF
v_call: TRBV4-1; clone_size: .; cdr3_aa: CASSQILTSGQFF
v_call: TRBV2; clone_size: .; cdr3_aa: CASSRQRGNEKLFF
v_call: TRBV6-6; clone_size: few; cdr3_aa: CASSYRGQGEKLFF
v_call: TRBV7-2; clone_size: .; cdr3_aa: CASSLASGSPYEQYF
v_call: TRBV5-1; clone_size: .; cdr3_aa: CASSSSGTAGQPQHF
v_call: TRBV3-1/TRBV3-2; clone_size: .; cdr3_aa: CASSLLGQGGVAFF
v_call: TRBV29-1; clone_size: .; cdr3_aa: CSVEDRLTDTQYF
v_call: TRBV5-1; clone_size: .; cdr3_aa: CASSLFVGGPDTQYF
v_call: TRBV7-2; clone_size: .; cdr3_aa: CASSSDGTSGRLDEQFF
v_call: TRBV7-3; clone_size: .; cdr3_aa: CASSFTGTGDEQYF
v_call: TRBV7-2; clone_size: .; cdr3_aa: CASSPSTGTYEQYF
v_call: TRBV14; clone_size: .; cdr3_aa: CASSPLRTGELFF
v_call: TRBV30; clone_size: few; cdr3_aa: CAWTGGTGITETQYF
v_call: TRBV11-1; clone_size: .; cdr3_aa: CASSFREGGTEAFF
v_call: TRBV6-2/TRBV6-3; clone_size: .; cdr3_aa: CASSRAGESYEQYF
v_call: TRBV14; clone_size: .; cdr3_aa: CASSRGWNEAFF
v_call: TRBV4-3; clone_size: .; cdr3_aa: CASSQENRGYEQYF
v_call: TRBV19; clone_size: .; cdr3_aa: CASSIPAGSTGELFF
v_call: TRBV7-2; clone_size: .; cdr3_aa: CASSLSTGQREKLFF
v_call: TRBV5-1; clone_size: .; cdr3_aa: CASSLLSGTGHSPLHF
v_call: TRBV7-9; clone_size: .; cdr3_aa: CASSRSDRGMNTEAFF
v_call: TRBV27; clone_size: .; cdr3_aa: CASSLIQGHGYTF
v_call: TRBV27; clone_size: .; cdr3_aa: CASTLLSGANVLTF
v_call: TRBV7-2; clone_size: .; cdr3_aa: CASSPGPRGEQYF
v_call: TRBV4-2; clone_size: .; cdr3_aa: CASSQDVTGVNSPLHF
v_call: TRBV15; clone_size: .; cdr3_aa: CATSRDGQLNTEAFF
v_call: TRBV7-6; clone_size: .; cdr3_aa: CASSSGGTFYEQYF
v_call: TRBV7-2; clone_size: .; cdr3_aa: CASSPDRGMETQYF
v_call: TRBV6-5; clone_size: .; cdr3_aa: CASSSVTGGEAFF
v_call: TRBV7-2; clone_size: .; cdr3_aa: CASRVDSNGNTIYF
v_call: TRBV7-6; clone_size: .; cdr3_aa: CASSLGQGRLNEQFF